Here is one T cell receptor (beta chain) with its context. This sample stems from a study of response to subunit inactivated influenza vaccine. TCRdb itself ran the RT-PCR reads through MiXCR, one entry per CDR3 protein. The table lists about 500,000 distinct CDR3 sequences, 15% to 20% of them singletons. The CDR3 covers 15 residues. The V end lost 7 bases, the J end lost 3 bases, and 19 bases lay between the germline ends. This material consisted of CD4+ T cells sorted from PBMCs, taken 23 months after vaccination. This chain links TRBV12-3 or TRBV12-4 with TRBJ2-7; D unresolved. The sequence derives from a man in his fifties or sixties who received an inactivated influenza vaccine. CDR3 nucleotides: TGTGCCAGCACCAAGAGAGTGGATTTGAACTACGAGCAGTACTTC. It encodes CASTKRVDLNYEQYF.